This passage covers 30 T cell receptor beta chains from one sample sequenced in a study of T-cell reconstitution after alpha-beta-depleted transplantation in children. The TCRbeta library incorporated unique molecular identifiers. One entry per CDR3 protein, called by TCRdb with MiXCR from the PCR reads. The repertoire consists of over 90,000 distinct CDR3 sequences, with about 5.6% occurring once and the leading ten covering 6% to 7%. The sample here was PBMCs, mostly from graft donor cells, taken 60 days after TCRalphabeta/CD19-depleted stem cell transplant. Every receptor here comes from a female patient aged 2 to 10 who had a stem cell transplant for Fanconi anemia, so the T cells may come from the graft donor.

CDR3 amino acids: CSASRSTYEQYF. The CDR3 DNA is TGCAGTGCTAGTCGCTCTACATACGAGCAGTACTTC. The V gene is TRBV20-1, the J gene TRBJ2-7; D unclear. Germline V gene sequence: CDR1 DFQATT, CDR2 SNEGSKA (reference sequence). The length of the CDR3 is 12 residues. The V end lost 3 bases, the J end lost 4 bases, and 10 bases lay between the germline ends.

The chain combines TRBV10-3 with TRBJ2-1, with a weak D call TRBD2 (6 bases). CDR3 length equals 16 residues. Trimming took off 6 bases at V and 0 bases at J, with 15 bases between the two ends. Germline values: CDR1 ENHRY, CDR2 SYGVKD. In nucleotides, the CDR3 is TGTGCCATCAGGGATGTGGAGGGGCGCTCCTACAATGAGCAGTTCTTC. It translates to CAIRDVEGRSYNEQFF.

This clonotype was detected many times. This chain connects TRBV10-3 to TRBJ2-2, with 12 bases aligning to TRBD2. This CDR3 contains 19 residues. V was pared by 6 bases and J by 0 bases, with 11 bases of the junction left unmatched. CDR1 ENHRY and CDR2 SYGVKD come from the germline V gene. CDR3 sequence: CAIRAALAGGPTNTGELFF. CDR3 nucleotide sequence: TGTGCCATCAGAGCGGCTCTAGCGGGAGGGCCGACGAACACCGGGGAGCTGTTTTTT.

This clonotype was recorded many times. The J gene is TRBJ2-3, the V gene TRBV6-1, with 10 bases fitting TRBD1. Germline CDR1 and CDR2: MNHNS and SASEGT. V lost 6 bases to trimming and J lost 0 bases; unmatched junction nucleotides: 9. This CDR3 is built from 17 residues. The CDR3 DNA reads as TGTGCCAGCAGGCCCCGGACAGGGGGTACTAGCACAGATACGCAGTATTTT. Its protein is CASRPRTGGTSTDTQYF.

In its sample, this clonotype was seen many times. The chain joins TRBV7-3 to TRBJ2-2; D perhaps matches TRBD2 (6 bases). Trimming left V 2 bases short and J 2 bases short, with 6 bases between. CDR1 SGHTA and CDR2 FQGTGA come from the germline V gene. The CDR3 consists of 14 residues. DNA of the CDR3: TGTGCCAGCAGCTTAGGGACTAACACCGGGGAGCTGTTTTTT. It yields the protein CASSLGTNTGELFF.

This clonotype was observed many times. The V call is TRBV11-2, the J call TRBJ2-7; 9 bases align to TRBD2. CDR3 length: 15 residues. CDR1 and CDR2 (germline): SGHAT, FQNNGV. J lost 4 bases, V lost 1 base, and 5 bases had no gene match. CDR3 DNA: TGTGCCAGCAGCTTAGTAGCGACTAGCGGATACGAGCAGTACTTC. It yields the protein CASSLVATSGYEQYF.

This clonotype showed up many times. This chain links TRBV28 with TRBJ2-3, with D uncertain. The CDR3 has 13 amino acids. CDR1 and CDR2 from the germline V gene are MDHEN and SYDVKM. The V end lost 6 bases, the J end lost 3 bases, and 10 bases lay between the germline ends. The CDR3 protein is CASRPSPTDTQYF. The CDR3 coding sequence is TGTGCCAGCAGGCCCTCACCTACAGATACGCAGTATTTT.

This chain uses TRBV11-2 with TRBJ1-2; tentative D call: TRBD1 (6 bases). Germline V gene sequence: CDR1 SGHAT, CDR2 FQNNGV. Trimming stripped 3 bases from V and 5 bases from J, with 25 bases between. This CDR3 has 18 amino acids. The CDR3 spells CASSFGVRGIPKAYGYTF. CDR3 nucleotides: TGTGCCAGCAGCTTCGGTGTCAGGGGAATACCAAAAGCGTATGGCTACACCTTC.

This clonotype turned up a few times. The chain carries TRBV29-1 and TRBJ2-1; D remains ambiguous. Germline V CDR1 and CDR2: SQVTM, ANQGSEA. Trimming shortened V by 6 bases and J by 6 bases, and 9 bases separated the two germline ends. The CDR3 is 11 residues long. The CDR3 sequence is CSVSLSNEQFF. CDR3 DNA: TGCAGCGTAAGCTTGAGCAATGAGCAGTTCTTC.

This clonotype occurred many times. This chain connects TRBV30 to TRBJ2-7, with D unresolved. This CDR3 is built from 11 residues. Germline CDR1 is GTSNPN and CDR2 is SVGIG (reference sequence). The germline V and J ends were trimmed by 3 bases and 1 base, with 4 bases remaining between them. The CDR3: CAWSLSYEQYF. CDR3 coding DNA: TGTGCCTGGAGCTTATCCTACGAGCAGTACTTC.

There are many counts of this clonotype. V gene TRBV7-3 combines with J gene TRBJ2-3; 7 positions agree with TRBD1. Germline V CDR1 and CDR2: SGHTA, FQGTGA. The CDR3 length is 18 residues. Trimming at V came to 4 bases and at J to 1 base, leaving 14 bases not matched to a gene. The CDR3 DNA reads as TGTGCCAGCAGCTCCCTGTACAGGGGCAATCAACGCACAGATACGCAGTATTTT. Amino acids: CASSSLYRGNQRTDTQYF.

Many counts were recorded for this clonotype. This chain connects TRBV2 to TRBJ2-5; 9 nucleotides align to TRBD1. This CDR3 region has 15 residues. Germline V gene sequence: CDR1 SNHLY, CDR2 FYNNEI. The J segment lost 1 base and the V segment lost 3 bases, leaving 3 bases of the junction unmatched. The CDR3: CASSEGTGSQETQYF. The CDR3 DNA follows: TGTGCCAGCAGTGAGGGGACAGGGAGCCAAGAGACCCAGTACTTC.

This clonotype was seen only a few times. The CDR3 bases are TGTGCCAGCAGCTTAGACAGGAGGAACACCGGGGAGCTGTTTTTT. This encodes CASSLDRRNTGELFF. The genes are TRBV7-3 and TRBJ2-2, with D maybe TRBD1 (6 bases). V was cut by 2 bases and J by 1 base, with 8 bases left in between. The CDR3 sequence is 15 residues long. Germline V gene data show CDR1 as SGHTA and CDR2 as FQGTGA.

In its sample, this clonotype was seen many times. This rearrangement joins TRBV12-3 or TRBV12-4 to TRBJ2-5; TRBD2 agrees at 9 bases. After removal of 3 bases from V and 5 bases from J, the junction contained 4 bases not matched to a gene. The CDR3 is 14 amino acids. The CDR3 DNA follows: TGTGCCAGCAGTTTCGGGACTAGCTTGGAGACCCAGTACTTC. Translating gives CASSFGTSLETQYF.

The sample holds many counts of this clonotype. The genes are TRBV19 and TRBJ1-2, with TRBD1 matching over 7 bases. The CDR3 length is 15 residues. CDR1 and CDR2 from the germline V gene are LNHDA and SQIVND (reference sequence). The ends lost 5 bases at V and 1 base at J; junction bases unmatched: 7. Here the CDR3 DNA reads TGTGCCAGTAGTTCGACAGGGCGAGTTAACTATGGCTACACCTTC. This sequence encodes CASSSTGRVNYGYTF.

This clonotype was detected many times. V and J are TRBV20-1 and TRBJ2-1; D is ambiguous. Germline V gene lookup returns CDR1 DFQATT and CDR2 SNEGSKA (reference sequence). The CDR3 extends over 10 amino acids. The ends were cut back, 4 bases at V and 4 bases at J, with 2 bases in the middle. The CDR3 loop reads CSAKYNEQFF. CDR3 DNA: TGCAGTGCTAAATACAATGAGCAGTTCTTC.

The sample holds many counts of this clonotype. The chain combines TRBV19 with TRBJ2-3, with D tentatively TRBD1 (6 bases). CDR3 size: 16 residues. V was cut by 7 bases and J by 2 bases, with 19 bases left in between. Looked up from germline, CDR1 is LNHDA and CDR2 is SQIVND (reference sequence). Written as DNA, the CDR3 is TGTGCCAGTACAGGCAGAAGGACAGCGACCACAGATACGCAGTATTTT. Translated, it gives CASTGRRTATTDTQYF.

For this clonotype: One end of the junction varies from germline; a read error may be responsible. This sequence joins TRBV20-1 and TRBJ2-2; 7 bases fit TRBD2. Germline loops: CDR1 DFQATT, CDR2 SNEGSKA (reference sequence). There are 15 residues in the CDR3. CDR3 in DNA: TGCAGTGCTAGTGGCCCGGGAGGTTCCACCTGGGAGCTGTTTTTT. Translating it yields CSASGPGGSTWELFF.

The V and J genes are TRBV2 and TRBJ1-2; 7 nucleotides match TRBD1. The germline V gene has CDR1 SNHLY and CDR2 FYNNEI. With V trimmed by 4 bases and J by 4 bases, 15 bases remained unmatched. The CDR3 runs 17 residues. CDR3 loop: CASSGRTGSGMPYGYTF. The CDR3, as DNA: TGTGCCAGCAGTGGACGGACAGGCTCCGGGATGCCCTATGGCTACACCTTC.

This clonotype came up once. This sequence joins TRBV7-2 and TRBJ2-1, with a possible D match to TRBD2 (6 bases). There are 15 residues in the CDR3. In germline, CDR1 is SGHTA, CDR2 FQGNSA. Trimming pared 6 bases from V and 0 bases from J, leaving 12 bases between. CDR3 sequence (DNA): TGTGCCAGCAGAAGGCGGGGAAGCTCCTACAATGAGCAGTTCTTC. This encodes CASRRRGSSYNEQFF.

At least ten counts were recorded for this clonotype. The chain employs TRBV20-1 and TRBJ2-3; 7 bases map to TRBD2. Looked up from germline, CDR1 is DFQATT and CDR2 is SNEGSKA (reference sequence). The length of the CDR3 is 14 residues. Trimming cost V 3 bases and J 4 bases; bases outside gene matches: 7. The CDR3 nucleotides read TGCAGTGCTAGCCGGGGGGTGGGTCCAGATACGCAGTATTTT. Its protein is CSASRGVGPDTQYF.

The gene calls are TRBV3-1 and TRBJ2-5; tentative D call: TRBD2 (6 bases). V gave up 3 bases and J gave up 5 bases, with 13 bases separating them. CDR3 size: 14 residues. Per germline, CDR1 LGHDT and CDR2 YNNKEL (reference sequence). DNA of the CDR3: TGTGCCAGCAGCCATTCCGGGAGCTGGGAGACCCAGTACTTC. This gives the protein CASSHSGSWETQYF.

This clonotype was seen a handful of times. The chain links TRBV18 to TRBJ2-4; possible D gene TRBD1, 6 bases. The V gene lost 0 bases and the J gene lost 0 bases, with 9 bases spanning the gap. This CDR3 is 16 amino acids long. Germline values: CDR1 KGHSH, CDR2 LQKENI. In nucleotides, the CDR3 is TGTGCCAGCTCACCACCGTGGGGGCTAGCCAAAAACATTCAGTACTTC. Encoded protein: CASSPPWGLAKNIQYF.

At least ten counts were recorded for this clonotype. The CDR3 protein is CASSQASRNYGYTF. The CDR3 DNA sequence: TGTGCCAGCAGCCAAGCTTCTCGTAACTATGGCTACACCTTC. The V call is TRBV4-2, the J call TRBJ1-2; no definite D call. The CDR3 runs to 14 residues. Germline V gene lookup returns CDR1 LGHNA and CDR2 YNFKEQ. Trimming took 1 base from V and 1 from J, leaving 7 bases between them.

This clonotype was detected a few times. This rearrangement joins TRBV5-1 to TRBJ2-5; a weak D match, TRBD1 (6 bases). Germline V lookup: CDR1 SGHRS, CDR2 YFSETQ. This CDR3 comprises 14 residues. The V and J ends lost 3 bases and 3 bases respectively, with 12 bases between them. CDR3 DNA: TGCGCCAGCAGCTCTGGGTCAGGGGAAGAGACCCAGTACTTC. Translation: CASSSGSGEETQYF.

This clonotype was detected ten times or more. The rearrangement links TRBV20-1 to TRBJ2-3, with TRBD2 matching 14 bases. Looked up from germline, CDR1 is DFQATT and CDR2 is SNEGSKA (reference sequence). V lost 6 bases and J lost 5; bases outside the gene matches: 7. There are 15 residues in the CDR3. CDR3 in DNA: TGCAGTGCGATGGGACTAGCGGGGGACGGAGATACGCAGTATTTT. It specifies CSAMGLAGDGDTQYF.

The rearrangement joins TRBV7-6 to TRBJ2-6, with TRBD1 identical over 11 bases. CDR3 length: 21 residues. Trimming took 2 bases from V and 0 from J; bases not matched to a gene: 12. Germline V gene lookup returns CDR1 SGHVS and CDR2 FNYEAQ. For the CDR3, the DNA is TGTGCCAGCAGCTTATTTAGCACCGGGACAGGGGGACCCTCTGGGGCCAACGTCCTGACTTTC. Amino acid sequence: CASSLFSTGTGGPSGANVLTF.

The chain is built from TRBV7-2 and TRBJ2-6, with 9 bases fitting TRBD2. J was trimmed by 4 bases and V by 0 bases; bases with no gene match: 10. The CDR3 is 19 residues long. Looked up from germline, CDR1 is SGHTA and CDR2 is FQGNSA. In nucleotides, the CDR3 is TGTGCCAGCAGCTTAGCGATGGGTAGCGGGGGAACAGGGGCCAACGTCCTGACTTTC. It yields the protein CASSLAMGSGGTGANVLTF.

This clonotype was recorded at least ten times. The V gene is TRBV28, the J gene TRBJ1-2; perhaps TRBD1 as D (6 bases). The V gene lost 3 bases and the J gene lost 5 bases, with 7 bases spanning the gap. The CDR3 totals 12 residues. Germline assignment: CDR1 MDHEN and CDR2 SYDVKM. The CDR3 nucleotides are TGTGCCAGCAGTTTCGGACAGTATGGCTACACCTTC. Protein: CASSFGQYGYTF.

J is TRBJ2-2 and V is TRBV2; 8 bases align to TRBD2. Germline V lookup: CDR1 SNHLY, CDR2 FYNNEI. Trimming removed 2 bases from V and 1 base from J; junction bases left unmatched: 0. This CDR3 spans 15 amino acids. The CDR3 spells CASSELAGNTGELFF. CDR3 nucleotides: TGTGCCAGCAGTGAACTAGCGGGGAACACCGGGGAGCTGTTTTTT.